Reported below is one T cell receptor beta chain. As yet, its antigen is unknown. This sample was taken from a study of cytomegalovirus exposure and HLA in healthy donors. Study-wide results and caveats: When the data were analyzed later, several of the most significant clusters appeared to be linked to common viral pathogens. Later on, a genetic analysis was performed. It linked a missense variant in DCLRE1C with V- and J-gene trimming of TCR beta. Diagnosis of cytomegalovirus status made by the classifier reportedly showed high specificity and sensitivity.

60 Vbeta and 13 Jbeta primers were used in PCR. TCRdb's table, derived via immunoSEQ multiplex PCR, lists solely in-frame clones and lacks some. The repertoire holds 120,000 or so clones, around 80% seen once, with approximately 3.6% in the top ten. Sequencing was done on a sample of PBMCs. This receptor was identified in a man younger than 45 in good health and CMV-seronegative.

CDR3 amino acids: CAWSPQLAGRYNEQFF. The CDR3 nucleotides read TGTGCCTGGAGCCCCCAGCTAGCGGGAAGGTACAATGAGCAGTTCTTC. The rearrangement uses TRBV30 and TRBJ2-1; 9 bases agree with TRBD2. This CDR3 spans 16 amino acids. Germline lookup yields CDR1 GTSNPN and CDR2 SVGIG (reference sequence). V lost 3 bases, J lost 4 bases, and 10 bases stayed unmatched. Based on the CDR3 plus reference TRBV30 and TRBJ2-1, the full variable domain is SQTIHQWPATLVQPVGSPLSLECTVEGTSNPNLYWYRQAAGRGLQLLFYSVGIGQISSEVPQNLSASRPQDRQFILSSKKLLLSDSGFYLCAWSPQLAGRYNEQFFGPGTRLTVL.